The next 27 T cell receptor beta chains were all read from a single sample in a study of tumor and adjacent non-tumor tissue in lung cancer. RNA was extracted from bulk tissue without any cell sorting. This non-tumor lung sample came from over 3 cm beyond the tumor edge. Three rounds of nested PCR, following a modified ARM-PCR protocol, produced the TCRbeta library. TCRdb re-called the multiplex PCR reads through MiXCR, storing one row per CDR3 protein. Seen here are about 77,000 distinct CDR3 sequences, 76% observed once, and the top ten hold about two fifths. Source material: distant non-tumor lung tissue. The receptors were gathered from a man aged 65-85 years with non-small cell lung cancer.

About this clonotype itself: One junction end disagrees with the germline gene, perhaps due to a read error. DNA of the CDR3: TGTGCCAGCAGTTTGGCCGGACAAGCCTACGAGCAGAACTTC. Amino acid sequence: CASSLAGQAYEQNF. The J gene is TRBJ2-7, the V gene TRBV5-4; D possibly corresponds to TRBD1 (5 bases). CDR1 and CDR2 (germline): SGHNT, YYREEE (reference sequence). The CDR3 has 14 amino acids.

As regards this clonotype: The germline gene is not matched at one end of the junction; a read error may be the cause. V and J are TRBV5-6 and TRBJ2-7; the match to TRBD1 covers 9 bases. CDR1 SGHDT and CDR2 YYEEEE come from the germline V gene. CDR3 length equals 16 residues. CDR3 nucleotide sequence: TGTACCAGCAGCTCCGTTGTCCGGGACAGGGCCTACGAGCAGTATTTC. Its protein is CTSSSVVRDRAYEQYF.

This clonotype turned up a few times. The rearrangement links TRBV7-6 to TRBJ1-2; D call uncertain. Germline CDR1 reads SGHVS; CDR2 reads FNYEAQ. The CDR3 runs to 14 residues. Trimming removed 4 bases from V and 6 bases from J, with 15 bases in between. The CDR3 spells CASSSFPGPHGYTF. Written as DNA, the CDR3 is TGTGCCAGCAGCTCTTTCCCTGGGCCCCATGGCTACACCTTC.

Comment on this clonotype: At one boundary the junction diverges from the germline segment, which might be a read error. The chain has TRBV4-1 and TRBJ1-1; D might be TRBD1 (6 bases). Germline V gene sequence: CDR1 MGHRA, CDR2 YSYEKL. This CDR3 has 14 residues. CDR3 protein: CTSTQEGQSTEAFF. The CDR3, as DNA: TGCACCAGCACCCAGGAGGGACAATCCACTGAAGCTTTCTTT.

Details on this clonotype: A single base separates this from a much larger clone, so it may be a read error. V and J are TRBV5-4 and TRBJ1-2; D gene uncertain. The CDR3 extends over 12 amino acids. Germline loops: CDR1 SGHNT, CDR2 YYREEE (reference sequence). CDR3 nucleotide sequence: TGTGCCAGCAGCTTGGAACATTATGACTACACCTTC. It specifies CASSLEHYDYTF.

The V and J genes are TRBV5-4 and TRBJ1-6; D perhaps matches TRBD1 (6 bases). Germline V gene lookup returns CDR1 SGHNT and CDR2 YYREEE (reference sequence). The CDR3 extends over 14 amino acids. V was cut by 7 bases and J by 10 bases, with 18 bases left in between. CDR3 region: CASPLPPQGSPLHF. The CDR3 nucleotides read TGTGCCAGCCCCTTGCCACCACAGGGATCACCCCTCCACTTT.

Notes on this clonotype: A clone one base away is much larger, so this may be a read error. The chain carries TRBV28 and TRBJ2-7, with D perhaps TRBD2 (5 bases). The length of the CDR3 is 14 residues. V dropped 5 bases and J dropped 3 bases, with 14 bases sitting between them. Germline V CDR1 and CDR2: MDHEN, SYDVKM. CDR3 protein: CASSPLTTGYEQYF. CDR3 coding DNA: TGTGCCAGCAGTCCCCTGACTACCGGCTACGAGCAGTACTTC.

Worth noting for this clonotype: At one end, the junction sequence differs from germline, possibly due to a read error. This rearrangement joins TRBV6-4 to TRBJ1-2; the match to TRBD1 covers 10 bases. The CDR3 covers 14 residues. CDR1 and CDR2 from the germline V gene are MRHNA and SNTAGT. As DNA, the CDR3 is TGTGCCAGCCAAGCGAAGGGACAGGGGTATGACTACACCTTC. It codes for CASQAKGQGYDYTF.

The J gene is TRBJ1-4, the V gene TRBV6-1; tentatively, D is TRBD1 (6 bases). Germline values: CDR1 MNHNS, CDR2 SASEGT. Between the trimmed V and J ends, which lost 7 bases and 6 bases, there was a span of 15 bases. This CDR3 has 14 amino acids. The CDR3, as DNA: TGTGCCAGCAATCACAGGGCGATTCATGAAAAACTGTTTTTT. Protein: CASNHRAIHEKLFF.

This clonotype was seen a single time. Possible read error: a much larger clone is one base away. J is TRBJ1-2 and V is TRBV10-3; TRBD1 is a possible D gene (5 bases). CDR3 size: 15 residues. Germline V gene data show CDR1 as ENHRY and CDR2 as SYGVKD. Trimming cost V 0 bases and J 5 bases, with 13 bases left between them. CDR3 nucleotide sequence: TGTGCCATCAGTGAGTCTAGCGGGGACTCTTATGGCTACACCTTC. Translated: CAISESSGDSYGYTF.

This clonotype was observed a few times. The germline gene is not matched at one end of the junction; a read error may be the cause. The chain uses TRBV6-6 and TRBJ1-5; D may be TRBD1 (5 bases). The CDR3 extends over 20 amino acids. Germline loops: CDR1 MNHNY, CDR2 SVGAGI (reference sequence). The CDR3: CTSSYIKGIGELFGNQPQHF. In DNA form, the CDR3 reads TGTACCAGCAGTTACATAAAAGGGATAGGGGAATTATTCGGCAATCAGCCCCAGCATTTT.

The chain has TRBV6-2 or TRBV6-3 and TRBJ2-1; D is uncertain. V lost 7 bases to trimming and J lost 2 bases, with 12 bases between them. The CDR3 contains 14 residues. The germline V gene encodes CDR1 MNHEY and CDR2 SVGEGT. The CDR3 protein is CASNVRTPYNEQFF. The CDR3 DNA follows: TGTGCCAGCAATGTGAGGACCCCCTACAATGAGCAGTTCTTC.

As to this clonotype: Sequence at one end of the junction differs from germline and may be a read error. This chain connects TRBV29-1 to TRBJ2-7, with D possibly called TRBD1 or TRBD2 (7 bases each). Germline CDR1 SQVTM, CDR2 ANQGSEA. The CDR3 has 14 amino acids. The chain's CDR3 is CSVEREGQTYEQYF. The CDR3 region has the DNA TGCAGCGTTGAAAGGGAGGGACAGACCTACGAACAGTACTTC.

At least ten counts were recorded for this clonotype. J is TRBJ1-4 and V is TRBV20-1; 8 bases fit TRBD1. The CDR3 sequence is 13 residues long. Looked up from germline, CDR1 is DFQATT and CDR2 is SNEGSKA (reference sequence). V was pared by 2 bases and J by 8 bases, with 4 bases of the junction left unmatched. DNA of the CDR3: TGCAGTGCTAGACAGGGGGCGCGGGAAAAACTGTTTTTT. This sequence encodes CSARQGAREKLFF.

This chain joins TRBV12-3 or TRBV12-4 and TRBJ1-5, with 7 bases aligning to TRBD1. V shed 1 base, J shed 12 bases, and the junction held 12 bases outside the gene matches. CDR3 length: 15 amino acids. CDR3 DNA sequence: TGTGCCAGCAGTTTAGGGATAGGGGGCAATGAGCTCCAGCATTTT. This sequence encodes CASSLGIGGNELQHF.

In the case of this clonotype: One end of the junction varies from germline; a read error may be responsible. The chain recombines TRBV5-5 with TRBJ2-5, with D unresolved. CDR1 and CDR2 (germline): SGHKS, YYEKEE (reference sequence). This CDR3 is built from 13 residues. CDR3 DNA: TGTGCCAGCTGCTTGGTCAATCAGGAGACCCAGTACTTC. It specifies CASCLVNQETQYF.

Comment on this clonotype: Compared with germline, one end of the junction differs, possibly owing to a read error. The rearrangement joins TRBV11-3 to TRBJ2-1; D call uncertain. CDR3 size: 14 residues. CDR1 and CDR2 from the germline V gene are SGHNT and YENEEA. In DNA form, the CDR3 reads TGTACCAGTAGCTCAGATCCCTCCTACAATGAACAGTTCTTC. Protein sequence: CTSSSDPSYNEQFF.

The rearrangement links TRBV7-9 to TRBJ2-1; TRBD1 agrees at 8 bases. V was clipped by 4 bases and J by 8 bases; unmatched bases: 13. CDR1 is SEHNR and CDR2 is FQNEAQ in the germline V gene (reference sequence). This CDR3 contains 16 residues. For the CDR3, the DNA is TGTGCCAGCAGCTCCTATGAACAGGGGGACGGTCATGAGCAGTTCTTC. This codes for CASSSYEQGDGHEQFF.

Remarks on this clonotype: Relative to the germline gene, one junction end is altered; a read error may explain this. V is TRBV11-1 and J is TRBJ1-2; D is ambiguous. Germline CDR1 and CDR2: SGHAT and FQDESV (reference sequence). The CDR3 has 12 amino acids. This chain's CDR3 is CANNLYRYGYAF. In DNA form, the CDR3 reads TGTGCCAACAACTTATACAGATATGGCTACGCCTTC.

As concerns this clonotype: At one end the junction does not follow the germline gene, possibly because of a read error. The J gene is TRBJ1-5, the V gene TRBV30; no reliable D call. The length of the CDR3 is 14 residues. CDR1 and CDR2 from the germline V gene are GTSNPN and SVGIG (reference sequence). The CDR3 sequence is CAWNVLGGNRPQHF. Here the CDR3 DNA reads TGTGCCTGGAATGTACTTGGTGGCAATCGGCCCCAGCATTTT.

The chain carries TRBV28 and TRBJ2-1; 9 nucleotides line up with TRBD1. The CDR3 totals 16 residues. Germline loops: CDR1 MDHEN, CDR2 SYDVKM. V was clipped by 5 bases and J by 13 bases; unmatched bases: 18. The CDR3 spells CASSHIRNRGQRDQFF. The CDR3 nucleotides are TGTGCCAGCAGTCATATTAGGAACAGGGGGCAGCGTGACCAGTTCTTC.

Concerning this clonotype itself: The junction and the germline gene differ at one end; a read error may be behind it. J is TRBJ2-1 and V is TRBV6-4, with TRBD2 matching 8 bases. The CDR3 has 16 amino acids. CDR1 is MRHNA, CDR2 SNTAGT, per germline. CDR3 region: CASSRTGGGGSHEEFF. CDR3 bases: TGTGCCAGCAGCCGTACGGGGGGGGGCGGGTCCCATGAGGAGTTCTTC.

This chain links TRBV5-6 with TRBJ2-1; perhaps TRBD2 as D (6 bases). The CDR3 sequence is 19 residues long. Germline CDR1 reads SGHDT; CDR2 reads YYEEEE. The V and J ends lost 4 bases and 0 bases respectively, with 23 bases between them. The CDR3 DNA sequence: TGTGCCAGCAGCGAGCCACCCACTAGCCCTCTTTACTCCTACAATGAGCAGTTCTTC. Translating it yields CASSEPPTSPLYSYNEQFF.

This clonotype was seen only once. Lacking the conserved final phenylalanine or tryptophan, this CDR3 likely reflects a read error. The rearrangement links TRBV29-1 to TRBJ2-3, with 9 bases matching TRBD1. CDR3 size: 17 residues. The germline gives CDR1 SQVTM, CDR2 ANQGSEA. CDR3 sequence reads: CSLLPYLTGGDTDTQYL. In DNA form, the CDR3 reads TGTAGCTTACTCCCATACCTGACAGGGGGGGACACAGATACGCAGTATTTA.

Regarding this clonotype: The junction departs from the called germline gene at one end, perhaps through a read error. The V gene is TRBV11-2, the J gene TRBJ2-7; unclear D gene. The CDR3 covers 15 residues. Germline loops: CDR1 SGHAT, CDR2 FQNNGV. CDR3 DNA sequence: TGTGCCAGCAGCTTAGACCAGGACGCCCCCTACGAGCAGAACTTC. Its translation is CASSLDQDAPYEQNF.

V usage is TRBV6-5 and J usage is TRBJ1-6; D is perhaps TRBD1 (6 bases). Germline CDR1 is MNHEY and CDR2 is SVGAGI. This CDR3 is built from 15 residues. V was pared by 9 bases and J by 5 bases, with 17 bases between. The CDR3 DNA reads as TGTGCCAGTAGAACCCACCGGGACAATAATTCACCCCTCCACTTT. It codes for CASRTHRDNNSPLHF.

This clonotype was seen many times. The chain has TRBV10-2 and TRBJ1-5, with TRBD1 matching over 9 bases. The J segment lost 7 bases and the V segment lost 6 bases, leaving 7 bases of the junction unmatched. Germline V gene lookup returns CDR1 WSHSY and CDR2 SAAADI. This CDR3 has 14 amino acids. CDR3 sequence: CASSWDRENQPQHF. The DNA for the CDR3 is TGCGCCAGCAGCTGGGACAGGGAGAACCAGCCCCAGCATTTT.